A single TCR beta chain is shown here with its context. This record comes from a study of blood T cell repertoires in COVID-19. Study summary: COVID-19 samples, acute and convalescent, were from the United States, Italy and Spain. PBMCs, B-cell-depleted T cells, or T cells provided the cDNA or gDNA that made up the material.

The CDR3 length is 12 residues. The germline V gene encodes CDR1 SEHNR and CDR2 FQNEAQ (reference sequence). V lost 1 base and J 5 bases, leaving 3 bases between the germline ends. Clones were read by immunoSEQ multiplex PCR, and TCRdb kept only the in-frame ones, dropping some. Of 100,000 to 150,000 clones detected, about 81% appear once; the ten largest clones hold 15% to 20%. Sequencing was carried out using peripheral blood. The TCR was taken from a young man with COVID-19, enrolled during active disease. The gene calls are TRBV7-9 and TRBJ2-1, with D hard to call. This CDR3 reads CASSLGDNEQFF. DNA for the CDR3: TGTGCCAGCAGCTTAGGCGACAATGAGCAGTTCTTC.